The 21 T cell receptor beta chains reported below all come from one sample, sequenced in a study of blood T cell repertoires in COVID-19. The method was immunoSEQ multiplex PCR; TCRdb's version includes in-frame clones alone and lacks a portion of them. The repertoire holds hundreds of thousands of clones, with roughly 90% as singletons. Sequenced sample: peripheral blood. These receptor sequences come from a woman aged 25 to 39 with COVID-19, enrolled during active disease.

The chain has TRBV6-6 and TRBJ2-2, with unresolved D. The CDR3 sequence is 14 residues long. CDR1 and CDR2 (germline): MNHNY, SVGAGI (reference sequence). V was shortened by 4 bases and J by 7 bases, with 13 bases between the two germline ends. The CDR3 nucleotides are TGTGCCAGCAGTTTCTTGCGGTCACACGGGGAGCTGTTTTTT. Its protein product is CASSFLRSHGELFF.

The chain recombines TRBV27 with TRBJ1-2; D call uncertain. Germline V gene data show CDR1 as MNHEY and CDR2 as SMNVEV (reference sequence). The CDR3 is 13 residues long. Trimming removed 2 bases at V and 3 bases at J, with 7 bases between. The CDR3 DNA reads as TGTGCCAGCAGTTTAAGCCAGGACTATGGCTACACCTTC. It is translated as CASSLSQDYGYTF.

The chain uses TRBV6-6 and TRBJ2-1; a possible D gene is TRBD1 (6 bases). The V end was cut by 5 bases, the J end by 9 bases, with 14 bases between. From germline, CDR1 is MNHNY and CDR2 SVGAGI (reference sequence). The length of the CDR3 is 13 residues. The CDR3, as DNA: TGTGCCAGCAGTCTCTCAGGGGTAGGTGAGCAGTTCTTC. Translating gives CASSLSGVGEQFF.

The genes are TRBV10-2 and TRBJ2-1; 11 bases agree with TRBD2. The CDR3 loop spans 13 amino acids. The V and J ends lost 6 bases and 8 bases, in that order; junction bases with no gene match: 3. Looked up from germline, CDR1 is WSHSY and CDR2 is SAAADI. CDR3 in amino acids: CASRIAGGDEQFF. CDR3 bases: TGCGCCAGCAGGATAGCGGGAGGGGATGAGCAGTTCTTC.

V gene TRBV24-1 combines with J gene TRBJ1-1, with TRBD1 identical over 8 bases. Germline lookup yields CDR1 KGHDR and CDR2 SFDVKD. This CDR3 is built from 15 residues. The V gene end was trimmed by 7 bases and the J gene end by 1 base; junction bases not matched to a gene: 7. The CDR3 coding sequence is TGTGCCACCAGGGCAGGGGGCTTGAGGAACACTGAAGCTTTCTTT. It encodes CATRAGGLRNTEAFF.

This clone has more than one count but fewer than ten. Written as DNA, the CDR3 is TGTGCCAGCCAACAGACAGGCCTTGCTAGTGCTTTCTTT. Protein sequence: CASQQTGLASAFF. This rearrangement joins TRBV28 to TRBJ1-1; a possible D gene is TRBD1 (6 bases). Trimming took off 8 bases at V and 11 bases at J, with 21 bases between the two ends. Germline CDR1 MDHEN, CDR2 SYDVKM. The CDR3 contains 13 residues.

The chain is built from TRBV19 and TRBJ1-2, with 7 bases lining up with TRBD1. V shed 5 bases and J 2 bases; nucleotides not matched to a gene: 5. CDR1 and CDR2 (germline): LNHDA, SQIVND (reference sequence). The CDR3 runs 14 residues. CDR3 region: CASSPTTGNYGYTF. In nucleotides, the CDR3 is TGTGCCAGTAGTCCCACGACAGGGAACTATGGCTACACCTTC.

The chain links TRBV19 to TRBJ2-3, with TRBD1 identical over 11 bases. The V and J ends lost 5 bases and 6 bases, in that order; junction bases with no gene match: 10. The CDR3 runs 16 residues. Germline V gives CDR1 LNHDA, CDR2 SQIVND (reference sequence). This CDR3 reads CASSLTGTGGHDTQYF. In nucleotides, the CDR3 is TGTGCCAGTAGTCTCACCGGGACAGGGGGTCACGATACGCAGTATTTT.

The CDR3 DNA follows: TGTGCCAGTATCCAGGGAAGCAATCAGCCCCAGCATTTT. Encoded protein: CASIQGSNQPQHF. This chain joins TRBV19 and TRBJ1-5; perhaps TRBD1 as D (5 bases). CDR3 length: 13 residues. Per the germline V gene, CDR1 is LNHDA and CDR2 is SQIVND (reference sequence). V was cut by 7 bases and J by 1 base, with 8 bases left in between.

The gene calls are TRBV4-3 and TRBJ1-1; 8 bases agree with TRBD1. This CDR3 has 16 amino acids. Germline assignment: CDR1 LGHNA and CDR2 YSLEER. J was trimmed by 4 bases and V by 0 bases; bases with no gene match: 7. The CDR3 bases are TGCGCCAGCAGCCAAGATCCTAACAGGGGGGGCACTGAAGCTTTCTTT. Translation: CASSQDPNRGGTEAFF.

This chain uses TRBV4-2 with TRBJ2-2; 9 positions agree with TRBD1. Looked up from germline, CDR1 is LGHNA and CDR2 is YNFKEQ. Trimming took 0 bases from V and 5 from J; bases not matched to a gene: 4. The CDR3 spans 16 residues. CDR3 bases: TGTGCCAGCAGCCAAGAAAGGGACAGGGCGACCGGGGAGCTGTTTTTT. Translating gives CASSQERDRATGELFF.

The chain combines TRBV15 with TRBJ1-2; 9 bases line up with TRBD1. The CDR3 runs to 16 residues. Trimming at V came to 5 bases and at J to 0 bases, leaving 7 bases not matched to a gene. The V gene's germline CDR1 is LNHNV and CDR2 YYDKDF (reference sequence). The DNA for the CDR3 is TGTGCCACCAGCCACCTACAGGGGGCTTCTAACTATGGCTACACCTTC. Translated, it gives CATSHLQGASNYGYTF.

The chain links TRBV20-1 to TRBJ2-1; D not certain. Germline values: CDR1 DFQATT, CDR2 SNEGSKA (reference sequence). The CDR3 covers 11 residues. V lost 3 bases and J 9 bases, leaving 9 bases between the germline ends. Here the CDR3 reads CSASMYGEQFF. The CDR3, as DNA: TGCAGTGCTAGCATGTACGGTGAGCAGTTCTTC.

The rearrangement uses TRBV27 and TRBJ2-6; 10 bases map to TRBD1. V lost 2 bases and J lost 3; bases outside the gene matches: 10. From germline, CDR1 is MNHEY and CDR2 SMNVEV (reference sequence). The CDR3 runs 19 residues. The CDR3 spells CASSLPTGTGVYGANVLTF. The CDR3, as DNA: TGTGCCAGCAGTTTACCAACCGGGACAGGGGTCTATGGGGCCAACGTCCTGACTTTC.

The genes are TRBV9 and TRBJ2-7; 8 bases line up with TRBD1. Germline CDR1 SGDLS, CDR2 YYNGEE. This CDR3 has 15 residues. Trimming cost V 8 bases and J 1 base; bases outside gene matches: 11. CDR3 residues: CASGPWRDRSYEQYF. In DNA form, the CDR3 reads TGTGCCAGTGGCCCCTGGAGGGACAGGTCCTACGAGCAGTACTTC.

A word on this clone: A much larger clone is a single base away; this may be a read error. This chain connects TRBV13 to TRBJ1-1; D unresolved. Germline V CDR1 and CDR2: PRHDT, FYEKMQ (reference sequence). The CDR3 is 13 residues long. The V end lost 1 base, the J end lost 3 bases, and 6 bases lay between the germline ends. The CDR3 coding sequence is TGTGCCAGCAGCTTAGAACAGCACACTGAAGCTTTCTTT. It is translated as CASSLEQHTEAFF.

This chain uses TRBV3-1 (or the pseudogene TRBV3-2) with TRBJ2-3; TRBD2 might be the D (5 bases). Trimming pared 3 bases from V and 4 bases from J, leaving 11 bases between. Germline-derived CDR1 and CDR2 are LGHDT and YNNKEL (reference sequence). The CDR3 extends over 14 amino acids. CDR3 residues: CASSQNPGADTQYF. CDR3 nucleotide sequence: TGTGCCAGCAGCCAGAATCCCGGGGCAGATACGCAGTATTTT.

The V and J genes are TRBV9 and TRBJ1-6; 9 nucleotides line up with TRBD1. The CDR3 sequence is 15 residues long. The junction had 4 bases not matched to a gene; V was cut back by 2 bases and J by 7 bases. CDR1 SGDLS and CDR2 YYNGEE come from the germline V gene. As DNA, the CDR3 is TGTGCCAGCAGCGTGGACAGGGGAAACAATTCACCCCTCCACTTT. Encoded protein: CASSVDRGNNSPLHF.

The chain couples TRBV4-1 to TRBJ2-7; D uncertain. The CDR3 totals 13 residues. Germline CDR1 and CDR2: MGHRA and YSYEKL. V lost 1 base, J lost 2 bases, and 6 bases lay in between. For the CDR3, the DNA is TGCGCCAGCAGCCAAGCTAGTGCCTACGAGCAGTACTTC. Translation: CASSQASAYEQYF.

The V and J genes are TRBV4-1 and TRBJ1-3; D gene unclear. The germline V gene encodes CDR1 MGHRA and CDR2 YSYEKL. The CDR3 has 17 residues. V lost 2 bases, J lost 2 bases, and 16 bases lay in between. In nucleotides, the CDR3 is TGCGCCAGCAGCCAACGAGAACTTCAGGAACCTGGAAACACCATATATTTT. It yields the protein CASSQRELQEPGNTIYF.

The chain links TRBV10-2 to TRBJ2-5; D is unresolved. There are 11 residues in the CDR3. Trimming removed 2 bases from V and 5 bases from J, with 3 bases in between. CDR1 and CDR2 (germline): WSHSY, SAAADI. The CDR3 DNA reads as TGCGCCAGCAGTGAGCGGGAGACCCAGTACTTC. This encodes CASSERETQYF.